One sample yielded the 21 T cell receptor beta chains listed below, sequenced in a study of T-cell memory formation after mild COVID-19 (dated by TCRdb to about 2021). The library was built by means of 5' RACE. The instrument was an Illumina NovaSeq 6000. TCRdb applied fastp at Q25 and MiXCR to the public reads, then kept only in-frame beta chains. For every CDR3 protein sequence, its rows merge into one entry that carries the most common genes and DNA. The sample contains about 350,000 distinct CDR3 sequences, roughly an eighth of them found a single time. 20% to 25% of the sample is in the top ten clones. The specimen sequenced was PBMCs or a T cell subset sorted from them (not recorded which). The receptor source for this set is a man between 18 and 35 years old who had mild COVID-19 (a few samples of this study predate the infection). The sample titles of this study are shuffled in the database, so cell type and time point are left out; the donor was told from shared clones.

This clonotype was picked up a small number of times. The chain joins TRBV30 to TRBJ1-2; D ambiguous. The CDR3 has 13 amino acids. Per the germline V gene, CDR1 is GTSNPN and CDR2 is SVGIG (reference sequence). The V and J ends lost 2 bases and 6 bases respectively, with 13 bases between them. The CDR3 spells CAWSKKGGHGYTF. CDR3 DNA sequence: TGTGCCTGGAGTAAGAAGGGAGGTCATGGCTACACCTTC.

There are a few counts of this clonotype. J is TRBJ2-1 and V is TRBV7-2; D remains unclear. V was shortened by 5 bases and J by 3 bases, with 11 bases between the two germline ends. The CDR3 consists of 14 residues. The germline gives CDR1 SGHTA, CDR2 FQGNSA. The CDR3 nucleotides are TGTGCCAGCAGCCCTGACCCGGGCTACAATGAGCAGTTCTTC. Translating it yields CASSPDPGYNEQFF.

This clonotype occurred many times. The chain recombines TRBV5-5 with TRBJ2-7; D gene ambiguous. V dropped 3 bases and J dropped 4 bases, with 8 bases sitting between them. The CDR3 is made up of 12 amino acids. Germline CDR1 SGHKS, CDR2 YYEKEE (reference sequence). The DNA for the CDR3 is TGTGCCAGCAGCTCTTACGAGTACGAGCAGTACTTC. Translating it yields CASSSYEYEQYF.

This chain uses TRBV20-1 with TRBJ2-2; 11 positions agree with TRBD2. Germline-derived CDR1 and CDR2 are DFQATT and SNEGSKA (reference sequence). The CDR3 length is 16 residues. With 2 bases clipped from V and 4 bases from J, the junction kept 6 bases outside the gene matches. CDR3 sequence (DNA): TGCAGTGCTAGATTAGCGGGGGGGCTTGGCACCGGGGAGCTGTTTTTT. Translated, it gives CSARLAGGLGTGELFF.

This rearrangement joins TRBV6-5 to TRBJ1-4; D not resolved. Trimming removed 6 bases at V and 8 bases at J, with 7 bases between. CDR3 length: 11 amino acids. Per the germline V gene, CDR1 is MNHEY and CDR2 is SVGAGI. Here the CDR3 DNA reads TGTGCCAGCAGGCAGAGAGAAAAACTGTTTTTT. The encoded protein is CASRQREKLFF.

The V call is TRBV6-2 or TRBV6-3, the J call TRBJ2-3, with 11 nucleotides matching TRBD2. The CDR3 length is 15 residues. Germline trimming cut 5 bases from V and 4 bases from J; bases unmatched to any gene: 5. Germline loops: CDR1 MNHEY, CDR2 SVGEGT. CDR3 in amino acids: CASSPLAGASDTQYF. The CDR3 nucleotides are TGTGCCAGCAGTCCACTAGCGGGGGCCTCAGATACGCAGTATTTT.

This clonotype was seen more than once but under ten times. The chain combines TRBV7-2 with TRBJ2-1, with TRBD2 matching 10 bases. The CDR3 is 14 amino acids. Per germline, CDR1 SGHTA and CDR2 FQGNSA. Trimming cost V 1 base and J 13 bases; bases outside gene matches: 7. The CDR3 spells CASSLVLAGVRQFF. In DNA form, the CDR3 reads TGTGCCAGCAGCTTAGTCCTAGCGGGGGTTCGTCAGTTCTTC.

The CDR3 here is CASSATGGPDIQYF. The CDR3 DNA follows: TGTGCCAGCAGCGCAACAGGGGGCCCGGACATTCAGTACTTC. This chain joins TRBV7-2 and TRBJ2-4; TRBD1 matches at 9 bases. V lost 5 bases to trimming and J lost 8 bases; unmatched junction nucleotides: 7. Germline-derived CDR1 and CDR2 are SGHTA and FQGNSA. CDR3 size: 14 residues.

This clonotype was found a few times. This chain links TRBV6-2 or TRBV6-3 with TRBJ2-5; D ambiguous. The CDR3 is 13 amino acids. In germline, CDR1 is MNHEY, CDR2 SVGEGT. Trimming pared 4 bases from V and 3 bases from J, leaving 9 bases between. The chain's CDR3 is CASSSMQKETQYF. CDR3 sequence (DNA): TGTGCCAGCAGTTCCATGCAAAAAGAGACCCAGTACTTC.

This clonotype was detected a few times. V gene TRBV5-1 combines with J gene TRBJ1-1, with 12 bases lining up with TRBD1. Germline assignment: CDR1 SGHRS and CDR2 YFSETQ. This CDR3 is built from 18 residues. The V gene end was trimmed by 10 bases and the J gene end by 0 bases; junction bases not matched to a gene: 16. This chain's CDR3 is CAGYSGDRGRTLNTEAFF. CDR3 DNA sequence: TGCGCCGGATATTCCGGGGACAGGGGGCGGACCTTGAACACTGAAGCTTTCTTT. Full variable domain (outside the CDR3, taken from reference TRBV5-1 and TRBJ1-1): KAGVTQTPRYLIKTRGQQVTLSCSPISGHRSVSWYQQTPGQGLQFLFEYFSETQRNKGNFPGRFSGRQFSNSRSEMNVSTLELGDSALYLCAGYSGDRGRTLNTEAFFGQGTRLTVV.

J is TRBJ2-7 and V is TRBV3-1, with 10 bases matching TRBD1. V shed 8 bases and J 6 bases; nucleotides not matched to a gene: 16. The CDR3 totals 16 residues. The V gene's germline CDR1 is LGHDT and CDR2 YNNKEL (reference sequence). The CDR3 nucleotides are TGTGCCAGCCTATCGACCCTGACAGGGGGCTTTTGCGAGCAGTACGTC. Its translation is CASLSTLTGGFCEQYV.

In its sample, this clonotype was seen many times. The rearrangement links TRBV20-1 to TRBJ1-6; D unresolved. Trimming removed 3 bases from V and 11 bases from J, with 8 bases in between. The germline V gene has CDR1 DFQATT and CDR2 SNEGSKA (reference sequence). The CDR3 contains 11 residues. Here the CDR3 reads CSASEGTPLHF. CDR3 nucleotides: TGCAGTGCTAGTGAGGGAACACCCCTCCACTTT.

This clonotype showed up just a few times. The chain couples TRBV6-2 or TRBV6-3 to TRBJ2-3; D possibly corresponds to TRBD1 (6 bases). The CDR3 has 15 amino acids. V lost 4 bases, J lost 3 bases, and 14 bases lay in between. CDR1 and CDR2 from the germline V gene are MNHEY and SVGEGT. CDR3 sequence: CASSWRQGRTDTQYF. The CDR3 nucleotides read TGTGCCAGCAGTTGGAGGCAGGGGCGGACAGATACGCAGTATTTT.

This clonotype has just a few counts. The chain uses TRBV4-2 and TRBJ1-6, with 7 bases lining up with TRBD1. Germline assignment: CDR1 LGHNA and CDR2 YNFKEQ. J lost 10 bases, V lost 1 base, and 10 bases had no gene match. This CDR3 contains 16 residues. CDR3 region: CASSQVEGAGSSPLHF. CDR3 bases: TGTGCCAGCAGCCAAGTGGAGGGGGCCGGATCCTCACCCCTCCACTTT.

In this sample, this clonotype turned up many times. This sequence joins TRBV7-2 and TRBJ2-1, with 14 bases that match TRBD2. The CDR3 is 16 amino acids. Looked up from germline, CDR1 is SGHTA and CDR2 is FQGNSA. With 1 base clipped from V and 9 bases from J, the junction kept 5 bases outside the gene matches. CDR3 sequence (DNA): TGTGCCAGCAGCTTAGATGGACTAGCGGGGGGCAGTGAGCAGTTCTTC. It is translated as CASSLDGLAGGSEQFF.

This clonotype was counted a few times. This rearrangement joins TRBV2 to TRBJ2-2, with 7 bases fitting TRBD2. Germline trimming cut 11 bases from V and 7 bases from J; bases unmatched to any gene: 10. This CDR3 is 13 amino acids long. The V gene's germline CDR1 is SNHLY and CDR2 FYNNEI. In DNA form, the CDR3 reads TGTGCCGGACGGGGGGATCTTAGCGGGGAGCTGTTTTTT. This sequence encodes CAGRGDLSGELFF.

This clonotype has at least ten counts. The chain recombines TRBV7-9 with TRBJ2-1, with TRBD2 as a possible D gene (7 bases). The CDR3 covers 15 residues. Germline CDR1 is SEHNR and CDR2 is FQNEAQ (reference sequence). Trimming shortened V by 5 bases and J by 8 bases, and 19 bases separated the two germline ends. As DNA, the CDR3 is TGTGCCAGCAGCCCTCGCTGGGGGGGGCTCGATGAGCAGTTCTTC. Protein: CASSPRWGGLDEQFF.

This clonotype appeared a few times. The CDR3, as DNA: TGTGCCAGCAGTTACTGGGCAGGGAAAAATGAAAAACTGTTTTTT. It codes for CASSYWAGKNEKLFF. The chain is built from TRBV6-5 and TRBJ1-4; weak D call: TRBD1 (5 bases). The CDR3 covers 15 residues. From germline, CDR1 is MNHEY and CDR2 SVGAGI. Trimming pared 1 base from V and 5 bases from J, leaving 11 bases between.

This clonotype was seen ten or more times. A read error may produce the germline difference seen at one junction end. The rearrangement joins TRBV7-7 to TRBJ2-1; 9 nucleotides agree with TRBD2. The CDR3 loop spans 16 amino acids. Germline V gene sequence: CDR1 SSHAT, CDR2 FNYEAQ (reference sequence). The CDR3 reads CASSDLAAGGSNEQFF. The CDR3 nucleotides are TGTGCTAGCAGCGACCTTGCGGCGGGGGGGAGCAATGAGCAGTTCTTC.

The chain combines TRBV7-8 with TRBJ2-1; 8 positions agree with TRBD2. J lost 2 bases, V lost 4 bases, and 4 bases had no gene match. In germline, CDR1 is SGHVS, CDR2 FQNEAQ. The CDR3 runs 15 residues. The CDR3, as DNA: TGTGCCAGCAGCTACCTTAGCGGGGCCTACAATGAGCAGTTCTTC. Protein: CASSYLSGAYNEQFF.

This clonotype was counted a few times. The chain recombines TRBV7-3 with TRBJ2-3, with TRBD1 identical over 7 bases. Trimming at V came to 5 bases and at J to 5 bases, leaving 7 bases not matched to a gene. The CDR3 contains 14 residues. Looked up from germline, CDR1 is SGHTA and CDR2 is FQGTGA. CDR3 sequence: CASSDTGEGDTQYF. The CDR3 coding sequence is TGTGCCAGCAGCGATACAGGGGAAGGAGATACGCAGTATTTT.